Listed below are T cell receptor beta chains from one sample, sequenced in a study of T cells in narcolepsy. Some clones are missing from TCRdb's copy, which holds only in-frame ones; the method was immunoSEQ multiplex PCR. The table shows under 35,000 clones, with around four fifths occurring only once. The sample comprised CD45RA- memory CD4+ T cells from PBMCs. Receptor source: a human donor with narcolepsy. CDR3s leave out the opening cysteine and the closing phenylalanine or tryptophan. Fields, in order: clone size, V gene, CDR3 protein. Rows give clone size only sometimes, using once, few, many, or a class for an expanded clone.

clone size: -
V gene: TRBV11-2
CDR3 protein: ASIPTDRVNGYT

clone size: -
V gene: TRBV15
CDR3 protein: ATSIRGLSYGYT

clone size: -
V gene: TRBV28
CDR3 protein: ASSWAAYSNQPQH

clone size: -
V gene: TRBV29-1
CDR3 protein: SVLSGTARNSGANVLT

clone size: few
V gene: TRBV27
CDR3 protein: ASSFFGQGDTGELF

clone size: -
V gene: TRBV6-1
CDR3 protein: ASTLEGQIQETQY

clone size: few
V gene: TRBV6-1
CDR3 protein: ASKTGYHQPQH

clone size: -
V gene: TRBV7-3
CDR3 protein: ASSLKVRGQQF

clone size: -
V gene: TRBV12-5
CDR3 protein: ASGLVQVAGVTDTQY

clone size: -
V gene: TRBV27
CDR3 protein: ASGKGKDQPQH

clone size: -
V gene: TRBV27
CDR3 protein: ASSANRVGDQPQH

clone size: -
V gene: TRBV7-2
CDR3 protein: ASSPRSSGRAADTQY

clone size: -
V gene: TRBV28
CDR3 protein: ASSLDGGAKGYT

clone size: once
V gene: TRBV29-1
CDR3 protein: SVETGADYGYT

clone size: -
V gene: TRBV27
CDR3 protein: ASSFRQKNTEAF

clone size: once
V gene: TRBV5-4
CDR3 protein: ASSLSTSGGETQY

clone size: -
V gene: TRBV9
CDR3 protein: ASSPQQGWINTIY

clone size: few
V gene: TRBV5-6
CDR3 protein: ASSLGQGEKLF

clone size: -
V gene: TRBV28
CDR3 protein: ASSSKRDGGRWAVRNQPQH

clone size: -
V gene: TRBV5-6
CDR3 protein: ASSPGTGGYYATDTQY

clone size: -
V gene: TRBV23-1
CDR3 protein: ASSQPRWDRGYYEQY

clone size: -
V gene: TRBV6-6
CDR3 protein: ASSYTATGFYGYT

clone size: -
V gene: TRBV28
CDR3 protein: ASRTTGSHGYT